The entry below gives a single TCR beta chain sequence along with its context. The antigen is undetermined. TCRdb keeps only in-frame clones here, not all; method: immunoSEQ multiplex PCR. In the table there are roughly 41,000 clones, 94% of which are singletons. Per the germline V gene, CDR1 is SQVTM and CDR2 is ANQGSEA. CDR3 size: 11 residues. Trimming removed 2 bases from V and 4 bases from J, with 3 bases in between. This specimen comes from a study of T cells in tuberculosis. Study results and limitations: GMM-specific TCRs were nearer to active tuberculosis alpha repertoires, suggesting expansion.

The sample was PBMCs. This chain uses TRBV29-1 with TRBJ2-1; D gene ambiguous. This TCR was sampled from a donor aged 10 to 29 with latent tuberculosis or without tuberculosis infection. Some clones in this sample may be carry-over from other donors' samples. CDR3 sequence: CSVEQYNEQFF. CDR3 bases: TGCAGCGTTGAACAGTACAATGAGCAGTTCTTC.